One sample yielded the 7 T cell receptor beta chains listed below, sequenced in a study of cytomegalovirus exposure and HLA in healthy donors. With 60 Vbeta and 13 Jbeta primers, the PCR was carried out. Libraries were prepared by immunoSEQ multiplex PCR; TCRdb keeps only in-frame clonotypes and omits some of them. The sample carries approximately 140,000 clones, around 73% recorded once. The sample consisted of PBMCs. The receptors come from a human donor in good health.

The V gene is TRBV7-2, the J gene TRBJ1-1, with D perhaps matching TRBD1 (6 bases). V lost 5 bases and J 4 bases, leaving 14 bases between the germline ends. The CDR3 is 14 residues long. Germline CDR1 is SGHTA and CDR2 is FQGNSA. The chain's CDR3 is CASSRNREITEAFF. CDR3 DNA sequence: TGTGCCAGCAGCCGAAACAGGGAAATCACTGAAGCTTTCTTT.

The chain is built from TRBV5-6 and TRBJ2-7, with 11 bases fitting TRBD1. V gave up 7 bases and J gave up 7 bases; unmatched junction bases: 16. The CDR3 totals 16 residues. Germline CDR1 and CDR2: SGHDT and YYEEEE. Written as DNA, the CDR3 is TGTGCCAGCTCGATAGAGCCGGGACAGGGGGTGGGGGAGCAGTACTTC. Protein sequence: CASSIEPGQGVGEQYF.

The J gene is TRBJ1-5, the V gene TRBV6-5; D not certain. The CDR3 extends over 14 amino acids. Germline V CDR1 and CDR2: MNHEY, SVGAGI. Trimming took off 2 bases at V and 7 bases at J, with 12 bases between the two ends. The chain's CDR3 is CASSYGSYGQPQHF. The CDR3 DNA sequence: TGTGCCAGCAGTTACGGTTCTTACGGGCAGCCCCAGCATTTT.

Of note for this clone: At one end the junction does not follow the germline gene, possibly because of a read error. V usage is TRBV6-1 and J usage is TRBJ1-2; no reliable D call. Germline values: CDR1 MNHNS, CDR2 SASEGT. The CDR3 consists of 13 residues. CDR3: CASSEARVSGYTF. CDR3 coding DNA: TGTGCCAGCAGCGAAGCTCGGGTCTCTGGCTACACCTTC.

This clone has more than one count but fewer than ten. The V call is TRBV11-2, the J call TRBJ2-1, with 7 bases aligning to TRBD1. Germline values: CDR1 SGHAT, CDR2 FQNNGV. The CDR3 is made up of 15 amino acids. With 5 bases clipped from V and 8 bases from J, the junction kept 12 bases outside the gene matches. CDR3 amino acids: CASSGLRDRSDEQFF. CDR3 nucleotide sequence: TGTGCCAGCAGCGGGCTCCGGGACAGAAGCGATGAGCAGTTCTTC.

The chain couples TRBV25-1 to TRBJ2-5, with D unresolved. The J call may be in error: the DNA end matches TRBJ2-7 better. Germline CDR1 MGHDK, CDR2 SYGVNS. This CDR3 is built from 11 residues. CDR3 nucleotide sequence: TGTGCCAGCAGTGCCATCTACGAGCAGTACTTC. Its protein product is CASSAIYEQYF.

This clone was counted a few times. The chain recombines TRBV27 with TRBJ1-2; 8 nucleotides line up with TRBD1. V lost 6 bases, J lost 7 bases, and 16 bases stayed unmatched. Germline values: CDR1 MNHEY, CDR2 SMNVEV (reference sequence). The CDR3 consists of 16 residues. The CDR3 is CASSAGRARGRSGYTF. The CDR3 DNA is TGTGCCAGCAGCGCCGGCCGGGCCAGGGGGCGATCTGGCTACACCTTC.